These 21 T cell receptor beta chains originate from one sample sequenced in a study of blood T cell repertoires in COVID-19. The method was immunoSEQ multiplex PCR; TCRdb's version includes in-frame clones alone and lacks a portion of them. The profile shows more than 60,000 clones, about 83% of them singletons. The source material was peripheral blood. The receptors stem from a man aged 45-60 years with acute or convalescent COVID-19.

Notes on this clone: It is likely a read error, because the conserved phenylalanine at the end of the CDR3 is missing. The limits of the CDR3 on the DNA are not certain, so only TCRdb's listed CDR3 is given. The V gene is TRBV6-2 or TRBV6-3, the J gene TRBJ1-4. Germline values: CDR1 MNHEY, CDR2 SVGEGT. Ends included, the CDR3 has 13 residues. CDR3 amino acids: CASSPTYFEGEIY.

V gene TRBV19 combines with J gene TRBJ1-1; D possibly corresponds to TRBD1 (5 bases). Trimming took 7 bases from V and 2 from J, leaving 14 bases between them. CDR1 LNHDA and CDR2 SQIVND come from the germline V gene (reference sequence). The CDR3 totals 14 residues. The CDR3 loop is CASTETAANTEAFF. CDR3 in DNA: TGTGCCAGTACAGAGACAGCCGCCAACACTGAAGCTTTCTTT.

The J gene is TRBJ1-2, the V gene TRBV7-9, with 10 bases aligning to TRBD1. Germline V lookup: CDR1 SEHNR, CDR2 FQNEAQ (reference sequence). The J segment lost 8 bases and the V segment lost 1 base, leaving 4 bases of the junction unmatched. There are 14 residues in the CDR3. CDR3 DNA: TGTGCCAGCAGCTTAGGACAGGGGGCAAAGGGCTACACCTTC. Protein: CASSLGQGAKGYTF. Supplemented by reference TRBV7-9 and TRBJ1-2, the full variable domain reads DTGVSQNPRHKITKRGQNVTFRCDPISEHNRLYWYRQTLGQGPEFLTYFQNEAQLEKSRLLSDRFSAERPKGSFSTLEIQRTEQGDSAMYLCASSLGQGAKGYTFGSGTRLTVV.

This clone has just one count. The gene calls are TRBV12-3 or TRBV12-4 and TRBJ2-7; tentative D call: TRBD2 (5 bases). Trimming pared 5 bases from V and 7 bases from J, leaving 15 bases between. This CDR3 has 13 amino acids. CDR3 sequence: CASSRTTSGEQYF. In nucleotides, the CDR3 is TGTGCCAGCAGTCGAACCACCTCGGGGGAGCAGTACTTC.

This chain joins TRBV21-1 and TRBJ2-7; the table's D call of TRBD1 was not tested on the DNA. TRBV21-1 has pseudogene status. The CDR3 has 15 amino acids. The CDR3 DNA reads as TGTGCCAGCAGCAAAATCGGGACAGAAGGCTACGAGCAGTACTTC. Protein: CASSKIGTEGYEQYF.

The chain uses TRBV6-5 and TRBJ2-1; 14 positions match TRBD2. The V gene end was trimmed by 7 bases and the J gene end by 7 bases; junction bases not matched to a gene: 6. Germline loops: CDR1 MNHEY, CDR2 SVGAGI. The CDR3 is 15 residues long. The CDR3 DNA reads TGTGCCAGCACCCGACTAGCGGGGGGGCAAAATGAGCAGTTCTTC. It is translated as CASTRLAGGQNEQFF.

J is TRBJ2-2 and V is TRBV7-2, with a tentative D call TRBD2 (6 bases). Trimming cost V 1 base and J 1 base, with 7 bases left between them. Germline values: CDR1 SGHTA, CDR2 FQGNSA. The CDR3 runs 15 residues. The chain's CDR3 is CASSLGRENTGELFF. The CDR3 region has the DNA TGTGCCAGCAGCTTAGGGCGGGAGAACACCGGGGAGCTGTTTTTT.

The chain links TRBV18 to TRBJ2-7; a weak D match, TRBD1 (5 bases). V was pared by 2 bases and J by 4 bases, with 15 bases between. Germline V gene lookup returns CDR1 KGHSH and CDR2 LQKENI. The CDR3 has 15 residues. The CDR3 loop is CASSPFTGEAYEQYF. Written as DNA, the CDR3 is TGTGCCAGCTCACCATTTACAGGCGAGGCGTACGAGCAGTACTTC.

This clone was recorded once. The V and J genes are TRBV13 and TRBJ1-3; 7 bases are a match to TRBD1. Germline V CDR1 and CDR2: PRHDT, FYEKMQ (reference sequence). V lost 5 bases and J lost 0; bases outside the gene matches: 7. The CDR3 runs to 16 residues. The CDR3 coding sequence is TGTGCCAGCAGCCCAAAGGGGGCCTACTCTGGAAACACCATATATTTT. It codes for CASSPKGAYSGNTIYF.

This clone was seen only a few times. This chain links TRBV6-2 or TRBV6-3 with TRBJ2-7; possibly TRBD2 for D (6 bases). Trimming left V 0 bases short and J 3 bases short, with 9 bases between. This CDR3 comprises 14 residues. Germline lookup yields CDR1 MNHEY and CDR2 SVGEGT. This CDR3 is CASSYSSGSYEQYF. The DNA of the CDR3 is TGTGCCAGCAGTTACTCATCCGGGAGCTACGAGCAGTACTTC.

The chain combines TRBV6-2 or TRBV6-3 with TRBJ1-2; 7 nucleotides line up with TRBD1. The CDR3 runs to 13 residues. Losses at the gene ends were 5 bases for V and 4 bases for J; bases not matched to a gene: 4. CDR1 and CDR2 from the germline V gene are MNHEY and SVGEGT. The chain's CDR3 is CASSLTGTYGYTF. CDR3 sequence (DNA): TGTGCCAGCAGTCTGACAGGGACCTATGGCTACACCTTC.

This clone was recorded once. The DNA for the CDR3 is TGTGCCAGCAGTTTATCGATGGGCCGGACACGGGTTTACGAGCAGTACTTC. As protein: CASSLSMGRTRVYEQYF. The V and J genes are TRBV27 and TRBJ2-7; weak D call: TRBD1 (5 bases). The CDR3 contains 17 residues. V lost 0 bases and J 4 bases, leaving 19 bases between the germline ends. Germline assignment: CDR1 MNHEY and CDR2 SMNVEV (reference sequence).

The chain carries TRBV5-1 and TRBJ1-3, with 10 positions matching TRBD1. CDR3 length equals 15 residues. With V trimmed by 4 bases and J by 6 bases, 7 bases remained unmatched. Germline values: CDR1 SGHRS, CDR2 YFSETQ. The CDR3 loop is CASSQGTGVANTIYF. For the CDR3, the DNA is TGCGCCAGCAGCCAGGGGACAGGGGTTGCAAACACCATATATTTT.

CDR3: CASSVDFGQGLETQYF. The CDR3 nucleotides read TGTGCCAGCAGCGTAGATTTCGGGCAGGGTCTTGAGACCCAGTACTTC. The gene calls are TRBV9 and TRBJ2-5; D is possibly TRBD1 (5 bases). From germline, CDR1 is SGDLS and CDR2 YYNGEE. Trimming cost V 0 bases and J 5 bases, with 17 bases left between them. This CDR3 comprises 16 residues.

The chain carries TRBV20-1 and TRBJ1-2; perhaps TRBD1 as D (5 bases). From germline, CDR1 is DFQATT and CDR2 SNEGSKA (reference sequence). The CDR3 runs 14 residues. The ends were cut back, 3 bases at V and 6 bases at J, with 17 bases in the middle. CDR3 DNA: TGCAGTGCTAGTGAGGCAGGGACTTATCATGGCTACACCTTC. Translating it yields CSASEAGTYHGYTF.

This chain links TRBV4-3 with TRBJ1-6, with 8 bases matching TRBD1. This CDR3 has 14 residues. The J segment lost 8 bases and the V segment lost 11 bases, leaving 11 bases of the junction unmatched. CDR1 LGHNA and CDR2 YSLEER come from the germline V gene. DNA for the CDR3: TGCGCCGCAGGGGGCGGCCGGCGGCATTCACCCCTCCACTTT. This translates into CAAGGGRRHSPLHF.

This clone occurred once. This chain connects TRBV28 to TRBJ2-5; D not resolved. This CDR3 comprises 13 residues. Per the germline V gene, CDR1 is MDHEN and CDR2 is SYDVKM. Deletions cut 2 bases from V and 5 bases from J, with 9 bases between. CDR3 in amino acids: CASSLGGRETQYF. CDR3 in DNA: TGTGCCAGCAGTTTAGGCGGTAGGGAGACCCAGTACTTC. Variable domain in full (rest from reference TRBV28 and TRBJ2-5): DVKVTQSSRYLVKRTGEKVFLECVQDMDHENMFWYRQDPGLGLRLIYFSYDVKMKEKGDIPEGYSVSREKKERFSLILESASTNQTSMYLCASSLGGRETQYFGPGTRLLVL.

The CDR3 is CASSLRMSAEAFF. The CDR3 DNA reads TGTGCCAGCAGCTTACGAATGAGTGCTGAAGCTTTCTTT. This chain connects TRBV7-9 to TRBJ1-1, with no clear D. Germline values: CDR1 SEHNR, CDR2 FQNEAQ (reference sequence). The ends were cut back, 2 bases at V and 6 bases at J, with 10 bases in the middle. This CDR3 comprises 13 residues.

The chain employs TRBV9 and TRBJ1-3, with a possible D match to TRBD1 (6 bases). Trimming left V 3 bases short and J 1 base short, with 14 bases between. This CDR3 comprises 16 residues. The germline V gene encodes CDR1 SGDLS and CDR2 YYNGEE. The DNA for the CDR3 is TGTGCCAGCAGCGCTTCCGGACAGACATCTGGAAACACCATATATTTT. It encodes CASSASGQTSGNTIYF.

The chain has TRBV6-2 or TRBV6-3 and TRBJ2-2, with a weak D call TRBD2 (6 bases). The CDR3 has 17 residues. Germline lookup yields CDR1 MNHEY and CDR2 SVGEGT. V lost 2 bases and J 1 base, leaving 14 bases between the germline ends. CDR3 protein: CASSYSRGKGNTGELFF. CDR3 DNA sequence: TGTGCCAGCAGTTACAGTCGCGGGAAAGGGAACACCGGGGAGCTGTTTTTT.

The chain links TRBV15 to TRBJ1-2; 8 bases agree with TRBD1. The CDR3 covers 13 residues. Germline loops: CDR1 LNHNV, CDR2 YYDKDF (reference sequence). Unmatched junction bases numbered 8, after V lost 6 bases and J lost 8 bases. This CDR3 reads CATRPTGVGGYTF. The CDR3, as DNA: TGTGCCACCAGACCGACAGGGGTTGGCGGCTACACCTTC.